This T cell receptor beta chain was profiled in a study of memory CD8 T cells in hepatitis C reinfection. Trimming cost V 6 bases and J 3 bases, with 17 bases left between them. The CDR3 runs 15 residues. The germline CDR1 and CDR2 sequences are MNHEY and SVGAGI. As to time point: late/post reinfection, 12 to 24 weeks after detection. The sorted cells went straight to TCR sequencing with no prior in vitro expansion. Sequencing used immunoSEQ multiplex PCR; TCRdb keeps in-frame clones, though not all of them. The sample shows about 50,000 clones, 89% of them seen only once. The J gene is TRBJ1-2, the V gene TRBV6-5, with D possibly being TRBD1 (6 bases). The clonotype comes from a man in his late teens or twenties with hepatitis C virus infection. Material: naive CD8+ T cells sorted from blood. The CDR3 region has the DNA TGTGCCAGCAGCCAGCCCGCAGGGGCTCACTATGGCTACACCTTC. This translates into CASSQPAGAHYGYTF.